This TCR beta chain was recovered during a study of blood T cell repertoires in COVID-19. Study summary: Sources were T cells, B-cell-depleted T cells, or PBMCs; the material itself was cDNA or gDNA.

The CDR3 totals 15 residues. CDR1 is MNHNY, CDR2 SVGAGI, per germline (reference sequence). V dropped 7 bases and J dropped 4 bases, with 17 bases sitting between them. Two consecutive negative NP/OP PCR tests, clearance, or resolved symptoms defined Cohort 3 recovery. The protocol was immunoSEQ multiplex PCR, while the TCRdb copy is restricted to in-frame clones and leaves out a portion. The data hold about 130,000 clones, with about 79% observed a single time. The receptor comes from a man aged 50-59 years who had recovered from COVID-19. Source material: PBMCs or T cells enriched from blood (not recorded which). The chain has TRBV6-6 and TRBJ1-5; possible D gene TRBD1, 5 bases. CDR3: CASNQGRGPNQPQHF. The CDR3 DNA reads TGTGCCAGCAACCAGGGTAGGGGCCCAAATCAGCCCCAGCATTTT.